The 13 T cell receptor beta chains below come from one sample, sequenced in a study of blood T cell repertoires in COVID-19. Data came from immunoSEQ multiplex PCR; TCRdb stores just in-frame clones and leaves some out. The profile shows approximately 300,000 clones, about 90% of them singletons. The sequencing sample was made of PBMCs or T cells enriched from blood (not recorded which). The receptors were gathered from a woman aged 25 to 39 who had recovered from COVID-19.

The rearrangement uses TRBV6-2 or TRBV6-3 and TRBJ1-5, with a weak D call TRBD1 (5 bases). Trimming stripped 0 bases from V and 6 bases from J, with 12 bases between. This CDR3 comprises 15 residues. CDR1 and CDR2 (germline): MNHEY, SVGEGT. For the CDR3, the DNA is TGTGCCAGCAGTTACTCGGCAGGGCTCCCTCAGCCCCAGCATTTT. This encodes CASSYSAGLPQPQHF.

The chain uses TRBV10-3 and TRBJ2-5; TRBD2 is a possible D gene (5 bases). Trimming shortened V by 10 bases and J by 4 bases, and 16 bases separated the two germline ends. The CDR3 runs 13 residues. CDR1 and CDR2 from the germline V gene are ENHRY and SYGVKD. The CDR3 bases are TGTGCCACTTTAAATTCGGGGATAGAGACCCAGTACTTC. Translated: CATLNSGIETQYF.

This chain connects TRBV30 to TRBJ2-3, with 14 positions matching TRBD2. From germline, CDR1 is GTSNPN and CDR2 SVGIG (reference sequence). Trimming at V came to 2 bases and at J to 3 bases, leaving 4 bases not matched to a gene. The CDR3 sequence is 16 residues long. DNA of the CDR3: TGTGCCTGGAGTTGGGGGACTAGCGGGGGAACAGATACGCAGTATTTT. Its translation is CAWSWGTSGGTDTQYF.

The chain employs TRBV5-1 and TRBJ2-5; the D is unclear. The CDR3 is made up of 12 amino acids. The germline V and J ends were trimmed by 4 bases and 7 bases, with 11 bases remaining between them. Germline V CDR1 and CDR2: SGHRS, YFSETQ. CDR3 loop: CASSPDFGTQYF. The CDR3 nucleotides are TGCGCCAGCAGCCCAGACTTCGGGACCCAGTACTTC.

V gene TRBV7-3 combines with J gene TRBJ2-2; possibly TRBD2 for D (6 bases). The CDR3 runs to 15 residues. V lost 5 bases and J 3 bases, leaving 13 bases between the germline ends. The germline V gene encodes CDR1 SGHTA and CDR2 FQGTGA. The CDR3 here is CASSRGEADTGELFF. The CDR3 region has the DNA TGTGCCAGCAGCCGAGGGGAGGCGGACACCGGGGAGCTGTTTTTT. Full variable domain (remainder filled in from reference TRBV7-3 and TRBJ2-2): GAGVSQTPSNKVTEKGKYVELRCDPISGHTALYWYRQSLGQGPEFLIYFQGTGAADDSGLPNDRFFAVRPEGSVSTLKIQRTERGDSAVYLCASSRGEADTGELFFGEGSRLTVL.

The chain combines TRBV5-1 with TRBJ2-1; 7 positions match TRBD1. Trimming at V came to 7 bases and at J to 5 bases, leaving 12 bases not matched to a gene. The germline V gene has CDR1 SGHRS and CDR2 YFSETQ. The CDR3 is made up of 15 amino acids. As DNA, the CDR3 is TGCGCCAGCTTCCGTGAGACAGGGCTACACAATGAGCAGTTCTTC. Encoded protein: CASFRETGLHNEQFF.

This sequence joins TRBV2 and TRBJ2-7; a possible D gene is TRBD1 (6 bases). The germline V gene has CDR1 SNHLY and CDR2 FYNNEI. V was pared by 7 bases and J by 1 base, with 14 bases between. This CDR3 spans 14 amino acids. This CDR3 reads CASTTGKRSYEQYF. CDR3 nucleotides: TGTGCCAGCACAACAGGGAAGAGGTCCTACGAGCAGTACTTC.

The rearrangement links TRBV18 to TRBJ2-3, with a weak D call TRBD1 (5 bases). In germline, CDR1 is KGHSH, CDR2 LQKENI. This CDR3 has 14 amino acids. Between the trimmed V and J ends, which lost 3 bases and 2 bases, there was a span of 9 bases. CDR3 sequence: CASSPGQDTDTQYF. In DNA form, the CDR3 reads TGTGCCAGCTCACCGGGGCAGGACACAGATACGCAGTATTTT.

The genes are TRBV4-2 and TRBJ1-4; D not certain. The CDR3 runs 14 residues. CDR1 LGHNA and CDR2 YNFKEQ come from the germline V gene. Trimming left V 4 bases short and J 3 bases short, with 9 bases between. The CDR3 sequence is CASSPDRANEKLFF. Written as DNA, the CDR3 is TGTGCCAGCAGCCCCGATCGGGCTAATGAAAAACTGTTTTTT.

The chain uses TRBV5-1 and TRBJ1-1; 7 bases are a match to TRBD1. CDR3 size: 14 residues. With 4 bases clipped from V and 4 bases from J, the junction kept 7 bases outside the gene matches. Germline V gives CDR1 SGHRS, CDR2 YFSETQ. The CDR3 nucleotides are TGCGCCAGCAGCGCGGGACAGAGGAGCACTGAAGCTTTCTTT. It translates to CASSAGQRSTEAFF.

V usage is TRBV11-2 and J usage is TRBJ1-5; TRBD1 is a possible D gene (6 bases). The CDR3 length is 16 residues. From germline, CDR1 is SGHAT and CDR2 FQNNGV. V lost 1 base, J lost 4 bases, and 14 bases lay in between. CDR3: CASSLGSDRPNQPQHF. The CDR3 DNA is TGTGCCAGCAGCTTAGGATCGGACAGACCAAATCAGCCCCAGCATTTT.

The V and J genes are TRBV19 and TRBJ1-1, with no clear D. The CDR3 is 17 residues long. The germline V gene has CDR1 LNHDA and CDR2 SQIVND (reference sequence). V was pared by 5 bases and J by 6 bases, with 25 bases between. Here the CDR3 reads CASSPKGGLLADAEAFF. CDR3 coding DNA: TGTGCCAGTAGTCCAAAAGGAGGCCTCTTGGCCGACGCTGAAGCTTTCTTT. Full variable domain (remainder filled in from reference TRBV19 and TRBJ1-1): DGGITQSPKYLFRKEGQNVTLSCEQNLNHDAMYWYRQDPGQGLRLIYYSQIVNDFQKGDIAEGYSVSREKKESFPLTVTSAQKNPTAFYLCASSPKGGLLADAEAFFGQGTRLTVV.

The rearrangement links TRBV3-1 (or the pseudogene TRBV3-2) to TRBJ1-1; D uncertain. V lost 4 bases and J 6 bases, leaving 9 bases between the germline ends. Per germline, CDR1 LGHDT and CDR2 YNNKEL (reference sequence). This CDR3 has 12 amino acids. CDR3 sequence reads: CASSRPGAEAFF. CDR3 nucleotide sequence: TGTGCCAGCAGCCGACCCGGAGCTGAAGCTTTCTTT.